This TCR beta chain was recorded in a study of blood T cell repertoires in COVID-19. On the study more broadly: Samples representing acute and convalescent COVID-19 were sourced from the United States, Italy and Spain. T cells, B-cell-depleted T cells, or PBMCs provided the cDNA or gDNA that served as material.

In the original processing: Amplification of reference gene primers provided the estimated nucleated cell counts. Assay used: immunoSEQ multiplex PCR; TCRdb lists only in-frame clones, some missing. V, J and clone size are taken as reported in that table, and D and trimming were inferred from the DNA itself. The sample yields fewer than 65,000 clones, approximately 84% seen once. What was sequenced was peripheral blood. The clonotype originates from a human donor in a cohort sampled during active COVID-19.

The CDR3 DNA is TGTGCCAGCAGCTTAGTAGACATCGACAATTCACCCCTCCACTTT. Protein sequence: CASSLVDIDNSPLHF. This chain connects TRBV11-2 to TRBJ1-6; D not resolved. Germline CDR1 reads SGHAT; CDR2 reads FQNNGV. This CDR3 has 15 residues. Trimming cost V 1 base and J 7 bases, with 11 bases left between them. The variable domain in full, with the rest retrieved from reference TRBV11-2 and TRBJ1-6, is EAGVAQSPRYKIIEKRQSVAFWCNPISGHATLYWYQQILGQGPKLLIQFQNNGVVDDSQLPKDRFSAERLKGVDSTLKIQPAKLEDSAVYLCASSLVDIDNSPLHFGNGTRLTVT.